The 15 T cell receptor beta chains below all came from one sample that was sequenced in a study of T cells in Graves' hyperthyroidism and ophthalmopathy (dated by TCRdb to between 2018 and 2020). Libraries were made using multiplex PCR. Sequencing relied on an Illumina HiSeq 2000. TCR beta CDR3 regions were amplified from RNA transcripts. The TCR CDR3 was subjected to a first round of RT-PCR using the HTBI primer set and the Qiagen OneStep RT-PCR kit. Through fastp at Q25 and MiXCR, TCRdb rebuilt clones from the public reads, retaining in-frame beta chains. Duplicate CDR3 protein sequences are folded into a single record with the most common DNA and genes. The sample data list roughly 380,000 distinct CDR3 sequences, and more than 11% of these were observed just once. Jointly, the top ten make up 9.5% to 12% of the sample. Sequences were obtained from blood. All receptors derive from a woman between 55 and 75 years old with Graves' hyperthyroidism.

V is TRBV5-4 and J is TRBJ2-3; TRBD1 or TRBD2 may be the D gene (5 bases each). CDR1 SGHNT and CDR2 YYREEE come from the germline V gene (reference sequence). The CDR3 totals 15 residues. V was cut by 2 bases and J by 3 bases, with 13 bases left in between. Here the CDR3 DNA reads TGTGCCAGCAGCTTTGGGGGAATAAGTACAGATACGCAGTATTTT. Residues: CASSFGGISTDTQYF.

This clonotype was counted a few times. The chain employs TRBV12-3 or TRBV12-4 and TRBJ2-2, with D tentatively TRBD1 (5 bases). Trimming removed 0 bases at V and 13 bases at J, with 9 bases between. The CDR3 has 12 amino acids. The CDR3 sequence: CASSLAGQGLFF. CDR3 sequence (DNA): TGTGCCAGCAGTTTAGCGGGTCAGGGGCTGTTTTTT.

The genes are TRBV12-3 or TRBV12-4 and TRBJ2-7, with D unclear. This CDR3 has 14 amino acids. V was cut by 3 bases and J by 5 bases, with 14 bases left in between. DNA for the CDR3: TGTGCCAGCAGTTTTATAAATAGCTGGAACGAGCAGTACTTC. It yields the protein CASSFINSWNEQYF.

CDR3 protein: CSAGTSIGNEQFF. DNA of the CDR3: TGCAGTGCTGGGACTAGCATAGGGAATGAGCAGTTCTTC. The J gene is TRBJ2-1, the V gene TRBV20-1; 9 bases map to TRBD2. The junction had 6 bases not matched to a gene; V was cut back by 5 bases and J by 7 bases. Germline values: CDR1 DFQATT, CDR2 SNEGSKA (reference sequence). The CDR3 has 13 residues.

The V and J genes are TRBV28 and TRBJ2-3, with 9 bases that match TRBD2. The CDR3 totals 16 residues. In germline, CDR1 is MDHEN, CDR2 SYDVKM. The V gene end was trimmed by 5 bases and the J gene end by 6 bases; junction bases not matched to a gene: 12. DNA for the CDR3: TGTGCCAGCAGTCACAGACTAGCGGCGTTGTTGGATACGCAGTATTTT. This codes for CASSHRLAALLDTQYF.

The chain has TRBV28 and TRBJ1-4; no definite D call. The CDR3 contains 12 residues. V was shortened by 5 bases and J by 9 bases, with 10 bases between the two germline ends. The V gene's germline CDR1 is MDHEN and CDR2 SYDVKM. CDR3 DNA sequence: TGTGCCAGCAGTGAACCAAGGCAAAAACTGTTTTTT. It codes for CASSEPRQKLFF.

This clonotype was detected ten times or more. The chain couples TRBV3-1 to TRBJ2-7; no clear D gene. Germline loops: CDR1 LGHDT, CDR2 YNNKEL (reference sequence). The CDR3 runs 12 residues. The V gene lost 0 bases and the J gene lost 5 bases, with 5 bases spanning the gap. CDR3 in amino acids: CASSQDTDEQYF. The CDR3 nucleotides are TGTGCCAGCAGCCAAGATACGGACGAGCAGTACTTC.

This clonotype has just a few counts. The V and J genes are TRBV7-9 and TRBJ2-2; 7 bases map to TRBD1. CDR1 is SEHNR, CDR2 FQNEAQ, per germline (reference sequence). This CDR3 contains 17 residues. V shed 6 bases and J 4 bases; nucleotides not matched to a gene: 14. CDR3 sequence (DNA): TGTGCCAGCAGTCTAGGGGGCAGGCGGCGGGTCACCGGGGAGCTGTTTTTT. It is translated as CASSLGGRRRVTGELFF.

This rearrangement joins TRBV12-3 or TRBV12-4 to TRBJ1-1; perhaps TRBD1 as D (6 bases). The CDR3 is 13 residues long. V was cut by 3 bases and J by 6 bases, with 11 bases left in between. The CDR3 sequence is CASSLYRVSEAFF. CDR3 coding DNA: TGTGCCAGCAGTTTGTACAGGGTCTCTGAAGCTTTCTTT.

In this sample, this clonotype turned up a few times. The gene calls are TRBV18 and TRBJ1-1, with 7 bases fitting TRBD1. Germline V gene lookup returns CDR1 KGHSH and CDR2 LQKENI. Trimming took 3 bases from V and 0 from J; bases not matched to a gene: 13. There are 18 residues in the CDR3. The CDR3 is CASSPSMGQTKMNTEAFF. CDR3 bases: TGTGCCAGCTCACCGTCAATGGGACAGACTAAGATGAACACTGAAGCTTTCTTT.

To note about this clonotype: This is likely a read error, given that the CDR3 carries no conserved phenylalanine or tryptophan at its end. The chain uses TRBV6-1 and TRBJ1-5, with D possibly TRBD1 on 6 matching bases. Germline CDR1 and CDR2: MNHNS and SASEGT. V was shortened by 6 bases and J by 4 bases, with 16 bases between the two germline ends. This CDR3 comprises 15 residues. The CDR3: CASSQDRTPNQPQHL. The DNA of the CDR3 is TGTGCCAGCAGCCAAGACAGGACCCCAAATCAGCCCCAGCATCTT.

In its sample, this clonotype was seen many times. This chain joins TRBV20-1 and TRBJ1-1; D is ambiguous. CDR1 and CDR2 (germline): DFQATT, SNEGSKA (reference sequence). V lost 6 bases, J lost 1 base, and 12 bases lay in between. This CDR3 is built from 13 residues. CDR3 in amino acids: CSASGQTNTEAFF. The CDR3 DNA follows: TGCAGTGCCAGCGGTCAGACGAACACTGAAGCTTTCTTT.

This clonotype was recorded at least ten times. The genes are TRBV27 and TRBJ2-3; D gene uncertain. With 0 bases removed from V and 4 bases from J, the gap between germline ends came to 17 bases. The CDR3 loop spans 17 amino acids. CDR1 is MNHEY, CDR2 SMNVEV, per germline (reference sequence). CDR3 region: CASSLSLESVLADTQYF. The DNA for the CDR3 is TGTGCCAGCAGTTTATCCCTAGAAAGCGTTTTGGCAGATACGCAGTATTTT.

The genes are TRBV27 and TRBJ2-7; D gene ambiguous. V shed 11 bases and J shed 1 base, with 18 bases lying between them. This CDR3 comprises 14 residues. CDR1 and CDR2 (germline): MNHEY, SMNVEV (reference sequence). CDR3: CAGNKRIRSYEQYF. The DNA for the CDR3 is TGTGCCGGCAATAAAAGGATCAGGTCCTACGAGCAGTACTTC.

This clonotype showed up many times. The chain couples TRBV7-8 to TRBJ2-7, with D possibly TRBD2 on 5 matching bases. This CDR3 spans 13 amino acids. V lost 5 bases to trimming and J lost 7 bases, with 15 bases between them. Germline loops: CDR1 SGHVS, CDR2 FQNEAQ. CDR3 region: CASSPDGEGEQYF. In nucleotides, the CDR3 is TGTGCCAGCAGCCCGGACGGGGAAGGGGAGCAGTACTTC.